The present TCR beta chain was sequenced within a study of blood T cell repertoires in COVID-19. Study-wide context: Material from acute and convalescent COVID-19 was sourced from the United States, Italy and Spain. PBMCs, B-cell-depleted T cells, or T cells provided the cDNA or gDNA that made up the material.

Study processing details: Amplified reference gene primers provided the basis for estimating nucleated cell counts. The protocol was immunoSEQ multiplex PCR, while the TCRdb copy is restricted to in-frame clones and leaves out a portion. V and J calls and clone size are those listed in that table; D and trimming were worked out from the DNA. The sample yields roughly 87,000 clones, around 83% seen once. Per the germline V gene, CDR1 is SEHNR and CDR2 is FQNEAQ (reference sequence). Between the trimmed V and J ends, which lost 5 bases and 6 bases, there was a span of 8 bases. The CDR3 contains 12 residues.

The sequencing input was peripheral blood. This rearrangement joins TRBV7-9 to TRBJ1-5; D is possibly TRBD1 (6 bases). The TCR was taken from a woman in her seventies with acute or convalescent COVID-19. The DNA of the CDR3 is TGTGCCAGCAGCGAGACAGGTCAGCCCCAGCATTTT. It yields the protein CASSETGQPQHF.